The 2 T cell receptor beta chains in this list originate from one sample, sequenced in a study of cytomegalovirus exposure and HLA in healthy donors. This PCR relied on a set of 60 Vbeta primers and 13 Jbeta primers. Data came from immunoSEQ multiplex PCR; TCRdb stores just in-frame clones and leaves some out. Counted here are 150,000 or so clones, around 84% occurring once; the ten biggest clones make up about 2.2%. Specimen: PBMCs. These receptors all stem from a man aged 50 or older in good health and CMV-seronegative.

The chain has TRBV6-5 and TRBJ2-7, with 11 bases fitting TRBD1. This CDR3 contains 15 residues. Germline V gives CDR1 MNHEY, CDR2 SVGAGI. V trimming: 6 bases; J trimming: 1 base; junction bases outside the gene matches: 5. CDR3 in amino acids: CASRKGQGVSYEQYF. The CDR3 DNA sequence: TGTGCCAGCAGAAAGGGACAGGGGGTTTCCTACGAGCAGTACTTC.

J is TRBJ2-3 and V is TRBV18; TRBD1 matches 11 bases. This CDR3 contains 15 residues. Germline CDR1 and CDR2: KGHSH and LQKENI. After removal of 4 bases from V and 4 bases from J, the junction contained 4 bases not matched to a gene. The CDR3 loop is CASSLRTGGPDTQYF. The CDR3 nucleotides are TGTGCCAGCTCACTCAGGACAGGGGGCCCAGATACGCAGTATTTT. Full variable domain (outside the CDR3, taken from reference TRBV18 and TRBJ2-3): NAGVMQNPRHLVRRRGQEARLRCSPMKGHSHVYWYRQLPEEGLKFMVYLQKENIIDESGMPKERFSAEFPKEGPSILRIQQVVRGDSAAYFCASSLRTGGPDTQYFGPGTRLTVL.